A selection of T cell receptor beta chains follows, all from one sample in a study of blood T cell repertoires in COVID-19. Using immunoSEQ multiplex PCR, the repertoire was profiled, and TCRdb retains in-frame clones only, with some absent. The sample includes about 210,000 clones, almost 85% of them seen just once. Sequencing was carried out using peripheral blood. The receptors shown here come from a woman between 40 and 50 years old with acute or convalescent COVID-19. The CDR3 runs from the conserved cysteine through the conserved F or W. Fields, in order: CDR3 DNA, CDR3 protein, CDR3 length, V gene, J gene, D gene, clone size. The D gene is left open where the match is weak. Not all rows give a size; the values are once, few, many and, for expanded clones, a class.

TGTGCCAGCAGCACTCTAGCGGGTAGGGGATACGAGCAGTACTTC	CASSTLAGRGYEQYF	15	TRBV7-2	TRBJ2-7	TRBD2	NA
TGTGCCAGCACCGAGGGAGGGGGATACTATGGCTACACCTTC	CASTEGGGYYGYTF	14	TRBV2	TRBJ1-2	NA	few
TGTGCCAGCAGTGGCTGGGACAGCCCCTACGAGCAGTACTTC	CASSGWDSPYEQYF	14	TRBV27	TRBJ2-7	TRBD1	NA
TGTGCCAGTAGTACGCCCCAGGGGATAGGGACAGATACGCAGTATTTT	CASSTPQGIGTDTQYF	16	TRBV19	TRBJ2-3	NA	NA
TGCAGCGTTGAAAGTAGCATGGGGCATGAGCAGTTCTTC	CSVESSMGHEQFF	13	TRBV29-1	TRBJ2-1	NA	NA
TGTGCCAGCAGCGTAGGCTTGGGCGGGAGGAGCTCCTACGAGCAGTACTTC	CASSVGLGGRSSYEQYF	17	TRBV9	TRBJ2-7	TRBD2	NA
TGTGCCAGCAGCCAAGGGAGCTCCGTGGGTACGCAGTATTTT	CASSQGSSVGTQYF	14	TRBV3-1/TRBV3-2	TRBJ2-3	NA	few
TGTGCCAGCAGCTACTCTCGGAGCACAGATACGCAGTATTTT	CASSYSRSTDTQYF	14	TRBV6-5	TRBJ2-3	NA	NA
TGCGCCAGCAGCCAAGATTGGATCCAGGGACTTCCGTTCTTC	CASSQDWIQGLPFF	14	TRBV4-1	TRBJ2-1	NA	once
TGTGCCAGCAGCCACGGACAGGGTTCGTACGAGCAGTACTTC	CASSHGQGSYEQYF	14	TRBV3-1/TRBV3-2	TRBJ2-7	TRBD1	NA